This TCR beta chain was captured in a study of post-analysis software for immune sequencing data. Study-wide context: Clinical courses comprised relapsing-remitting, secondary progressive and progressive-relapsing multiple sclerosis.

The CDR3 has 17 amino acids. Germline CDR1 reads SGHRS; CDR2 reads YFSETQ. The ends lost 6 bases at V and 2 bases at J; junction bases unmatched: 14. Findings and caveats of the study: Comparison of patients with controls showed five or six TRBV segments more frequent in patients, TRBV5-6, TRBV5-1 and TRBV20-1 among them. Those with multiple sclerosis, the patient group, showed significantly lower normalized Chao1 diversity than controls.

Of note for this clonotype: Its matching antigen is unknown.

Unique molecular identifiers were present in the TCR beta cDNA libraries. Each CDR3 protein gets one entry after TCRdb re-called the PCR reads with MiXCR. Among about 770,000 distinct CDR3 sequences, about 43% were seen once, and the ten largest hold over 4.5%. The sequenced sample was blood. This TCR derives from a girl aged 10 to 17 with multiple sclerosis. J is TRBJ2-1 and V is TRBV5-1; 7 bases align to TRBD2. The CDR3 nucleotides read TGCGCCAGCAATCCCACGGGGGGTAGCGGAACCTACAATGAGCAGTTCTTC. It codes for CASNPTGGSGTYNEQFF. The full variable domain, rest sourced from reference TRBV5-1 and TRBJ2-1, is KAGVTQTPRYLIKTRGQQVTLSCSPISGHRSVSWYQQTPGQGLQFLFEYFSETQRNKGNFPGRFSGRQFSNSRSEMNVSTLELGDSALYLCASNPTGGSGTYNEQFFGPGTRLTVL.